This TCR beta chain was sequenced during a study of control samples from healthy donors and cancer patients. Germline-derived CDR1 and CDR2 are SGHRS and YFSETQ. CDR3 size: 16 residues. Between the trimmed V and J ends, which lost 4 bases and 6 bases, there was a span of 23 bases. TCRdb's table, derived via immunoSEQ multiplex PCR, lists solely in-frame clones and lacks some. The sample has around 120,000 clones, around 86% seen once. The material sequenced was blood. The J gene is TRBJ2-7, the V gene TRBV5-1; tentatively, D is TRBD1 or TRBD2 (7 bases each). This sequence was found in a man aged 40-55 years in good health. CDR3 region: CASSQTGEGGTREQYF. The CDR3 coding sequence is TGCGCCAGCAGCCAAACAGGGGAGGGGGGTACGCGCGAGCAGTACTTC.